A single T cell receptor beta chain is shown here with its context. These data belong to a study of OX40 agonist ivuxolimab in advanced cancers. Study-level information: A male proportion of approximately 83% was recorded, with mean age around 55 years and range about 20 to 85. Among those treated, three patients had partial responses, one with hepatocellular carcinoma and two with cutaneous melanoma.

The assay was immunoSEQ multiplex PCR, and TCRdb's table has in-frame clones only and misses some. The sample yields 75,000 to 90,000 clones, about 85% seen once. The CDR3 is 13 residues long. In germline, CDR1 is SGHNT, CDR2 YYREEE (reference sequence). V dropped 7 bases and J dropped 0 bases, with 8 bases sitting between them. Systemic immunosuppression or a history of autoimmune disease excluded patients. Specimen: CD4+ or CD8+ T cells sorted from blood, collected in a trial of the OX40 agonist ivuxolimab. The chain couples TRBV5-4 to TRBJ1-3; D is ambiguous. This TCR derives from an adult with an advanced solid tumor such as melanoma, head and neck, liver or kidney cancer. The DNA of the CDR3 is TGTGCCAGCGGATATCGCTCTGGAAACACCATATATTTT. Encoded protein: CASGYRSGNTIYF.